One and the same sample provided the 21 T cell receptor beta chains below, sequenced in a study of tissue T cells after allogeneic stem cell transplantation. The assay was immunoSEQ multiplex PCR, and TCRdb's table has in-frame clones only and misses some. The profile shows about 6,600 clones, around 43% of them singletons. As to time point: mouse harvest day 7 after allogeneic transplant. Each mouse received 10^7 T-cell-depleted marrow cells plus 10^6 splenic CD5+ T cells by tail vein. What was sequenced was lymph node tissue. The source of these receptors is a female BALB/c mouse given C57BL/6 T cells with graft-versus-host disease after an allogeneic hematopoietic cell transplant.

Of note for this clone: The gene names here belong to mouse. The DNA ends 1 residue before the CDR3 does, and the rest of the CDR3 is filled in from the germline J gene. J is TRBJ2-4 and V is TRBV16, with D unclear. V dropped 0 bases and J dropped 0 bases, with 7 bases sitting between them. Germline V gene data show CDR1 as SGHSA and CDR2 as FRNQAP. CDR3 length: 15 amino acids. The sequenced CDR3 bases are TGTGCAAGCAGCTTAGAAGGGAGTAGTCAAAACACCTTGTAC. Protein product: CASSLEGSSQNTLY. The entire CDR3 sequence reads CASSLEGSSQNTLYF.

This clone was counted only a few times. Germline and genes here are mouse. The covered CDR3 bases are TGTGCCAGCAGTCTGGCAGGGGGAAACACAGAAGTCTTC. Translation gives CASSLAGGNTEVF. The whole CDR3 sequence is CASSLAGGNTEVFF. The J gene is TRBJ1-1, the V gene TRBV26; TRBD1 matches 7 bases. Read sequence stops 1 residue before the CDR3 end, and the germline J gene provides the missing end. The junction had 1 base not matched to a gene; V was cut back by 2 bases and J by 1 base. Germline V CDR1 and CDR2: KGHPV, FQNQEV (reference sequence). There are 14 residues in the CDR3.

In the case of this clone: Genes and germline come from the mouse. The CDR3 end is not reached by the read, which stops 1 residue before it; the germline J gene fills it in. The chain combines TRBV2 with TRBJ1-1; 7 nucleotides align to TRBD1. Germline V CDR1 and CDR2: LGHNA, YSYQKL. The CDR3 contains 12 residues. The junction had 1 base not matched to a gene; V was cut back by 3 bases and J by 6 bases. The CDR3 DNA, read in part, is TGTGCCAGCAGCCACAGGGGGTCAGAAGTCTTC. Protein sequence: CASSHRGSEVF. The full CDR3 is CASSHRGSEVFF.

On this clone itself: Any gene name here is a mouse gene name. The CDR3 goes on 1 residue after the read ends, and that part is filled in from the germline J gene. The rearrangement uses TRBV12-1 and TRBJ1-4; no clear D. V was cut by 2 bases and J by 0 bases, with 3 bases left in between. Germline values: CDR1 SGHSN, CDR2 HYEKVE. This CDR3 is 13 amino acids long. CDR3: CASSPVSNERLFF. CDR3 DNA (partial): TGTGCCAGCTCTCCGGTTTCCAACGAAAGATTATTT.

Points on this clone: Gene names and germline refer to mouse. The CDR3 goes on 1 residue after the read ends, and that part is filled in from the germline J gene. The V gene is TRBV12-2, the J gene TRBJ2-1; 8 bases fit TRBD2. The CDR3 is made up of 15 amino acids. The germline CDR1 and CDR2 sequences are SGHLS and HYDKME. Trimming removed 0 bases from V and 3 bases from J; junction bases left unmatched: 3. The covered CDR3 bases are TGTGCCAGCTCTCTCGTTCTGGGGGGCTATGCTGAGCAGTTC. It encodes CASSLVLGGYAEQF. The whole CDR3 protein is CASSLVLGGYAEQFF.

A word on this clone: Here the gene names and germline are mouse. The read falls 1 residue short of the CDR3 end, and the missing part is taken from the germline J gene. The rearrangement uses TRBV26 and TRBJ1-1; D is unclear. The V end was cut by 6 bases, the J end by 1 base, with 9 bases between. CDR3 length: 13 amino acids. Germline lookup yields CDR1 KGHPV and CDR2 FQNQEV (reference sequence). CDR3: CASSRQKNTEVFF. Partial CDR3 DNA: TGTGCCAGCAGCCGACAAAAAAACACAGAAGTCTTC.

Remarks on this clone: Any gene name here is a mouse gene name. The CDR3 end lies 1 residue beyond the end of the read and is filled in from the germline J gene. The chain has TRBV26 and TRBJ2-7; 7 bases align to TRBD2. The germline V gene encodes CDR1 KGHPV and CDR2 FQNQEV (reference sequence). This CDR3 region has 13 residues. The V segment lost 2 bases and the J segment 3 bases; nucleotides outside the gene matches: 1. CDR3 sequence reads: CASSLGGVYEQYF. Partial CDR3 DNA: TGTGCCAGCAGTCTGGGGGGGGTCTATGAACAGTAC.

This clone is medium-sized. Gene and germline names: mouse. The CDR3 loop reads CASVGGLSYEQYF. The part of the CDR3 DNA that was read is TGTGCCAGCGTGGGGGGGCTCTCCTATGAACAGTAC. The chain carries TRBV26 and TRBJ2-7; TRBD2 matches 9 bases. The CDR3 extends 1 residue past the end of the read, so its final part is completed from the germline J gene. CDR1 KGHPV and CDR2 FQNQEV come from the germline V gene (reference sequence). The CDR3 totals 13 residues. The J segment lost 0 bases and the V segment lost 8 bases, leaving 2 bases of the junction unmatched.

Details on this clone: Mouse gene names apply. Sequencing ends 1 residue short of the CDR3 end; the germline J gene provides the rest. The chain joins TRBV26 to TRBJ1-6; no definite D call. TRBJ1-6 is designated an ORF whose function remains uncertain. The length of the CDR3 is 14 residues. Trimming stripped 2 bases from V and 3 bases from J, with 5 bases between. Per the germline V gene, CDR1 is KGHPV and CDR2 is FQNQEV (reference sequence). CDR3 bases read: TGTGCCAGCAGTCTGCAGATCTATAATTCGCCCCTCTAC. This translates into CASSLQIYNSPLY. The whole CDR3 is CASSLQIYNSPLYF.

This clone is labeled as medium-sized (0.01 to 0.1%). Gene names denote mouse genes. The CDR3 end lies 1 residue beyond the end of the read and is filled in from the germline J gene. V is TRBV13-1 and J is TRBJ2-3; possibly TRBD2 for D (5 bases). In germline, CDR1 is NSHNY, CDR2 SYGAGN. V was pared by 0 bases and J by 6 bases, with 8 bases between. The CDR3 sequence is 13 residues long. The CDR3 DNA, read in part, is TGTGCCAGCAGTGATGGGCTGGGTGAAACGCTGTAT. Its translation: CASSDGLGETLY. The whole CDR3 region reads CASSDGLGETLYF.

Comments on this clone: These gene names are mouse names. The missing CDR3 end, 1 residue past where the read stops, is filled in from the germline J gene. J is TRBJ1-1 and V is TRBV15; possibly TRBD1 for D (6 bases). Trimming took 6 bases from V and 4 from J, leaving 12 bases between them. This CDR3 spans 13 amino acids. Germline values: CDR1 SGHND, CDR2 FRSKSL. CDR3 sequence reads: CASRSGVGTEVFF. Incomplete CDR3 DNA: TGTGCCAGCAGGTCAGGGGTGGGCACAGAAGTCTTC.

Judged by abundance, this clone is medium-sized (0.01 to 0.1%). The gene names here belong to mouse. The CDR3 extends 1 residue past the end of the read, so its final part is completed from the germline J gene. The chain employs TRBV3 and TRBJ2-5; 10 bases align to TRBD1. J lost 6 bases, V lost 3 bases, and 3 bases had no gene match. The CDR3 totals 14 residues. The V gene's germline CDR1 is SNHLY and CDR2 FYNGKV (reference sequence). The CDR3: CASSLTGGGDTQYF. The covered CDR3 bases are TGTGCCAGCAGCTTGACAGGGGGCGGCGACACCCAGTAC.

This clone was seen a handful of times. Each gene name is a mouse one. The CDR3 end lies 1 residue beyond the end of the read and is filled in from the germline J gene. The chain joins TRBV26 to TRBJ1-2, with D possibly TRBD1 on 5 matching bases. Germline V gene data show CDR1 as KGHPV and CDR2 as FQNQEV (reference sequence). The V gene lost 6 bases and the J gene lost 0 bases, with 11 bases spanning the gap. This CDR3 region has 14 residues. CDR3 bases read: TGTGCCAGCAGACCAGGGAAAACAAACTCCGACTACACC. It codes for CASRPGKTNSDYT. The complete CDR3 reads CASRPGKTNSDYTF.

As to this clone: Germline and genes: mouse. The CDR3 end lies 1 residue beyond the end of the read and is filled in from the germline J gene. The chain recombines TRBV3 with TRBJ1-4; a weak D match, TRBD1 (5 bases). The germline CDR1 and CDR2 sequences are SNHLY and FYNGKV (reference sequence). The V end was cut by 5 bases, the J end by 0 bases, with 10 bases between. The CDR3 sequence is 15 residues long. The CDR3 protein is CASSRQSISNERLFF. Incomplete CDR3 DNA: TGTGCCAGCAGCCGACAGTCCATTTCCAACGAAAGATTATTT.

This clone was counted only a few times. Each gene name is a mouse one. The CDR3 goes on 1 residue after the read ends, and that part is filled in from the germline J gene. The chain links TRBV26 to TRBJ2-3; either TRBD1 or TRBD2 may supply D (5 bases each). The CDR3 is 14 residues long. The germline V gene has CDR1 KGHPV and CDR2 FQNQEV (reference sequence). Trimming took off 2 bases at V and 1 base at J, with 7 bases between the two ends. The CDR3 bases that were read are TGTGCCAGCAGTCTGGGGGGTGGTGCAGAAACGCTGTAT. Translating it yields CASSLGGGAETLY. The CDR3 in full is CASSLGGGAETLYF.

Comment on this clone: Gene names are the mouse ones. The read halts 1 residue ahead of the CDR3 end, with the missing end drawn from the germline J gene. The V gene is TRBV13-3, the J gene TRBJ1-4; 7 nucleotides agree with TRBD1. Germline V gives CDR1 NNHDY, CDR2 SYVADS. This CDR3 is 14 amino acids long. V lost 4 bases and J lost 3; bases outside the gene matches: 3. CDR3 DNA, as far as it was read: TGTGCCAGCAGTTACAGGGGACCCAACGAAAGATTATTT. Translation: CASSYRGPNERLF. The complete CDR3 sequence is CASSYRGPNERLFF. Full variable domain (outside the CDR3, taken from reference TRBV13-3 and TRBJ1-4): EAAVTQSPRSKVAVTGGKVTLSCHQTNNHDYMYWYRQDTGHGLRLIHYSYVADSTEKGDIPDGYKASRPSQENFSLILELASLSQTAVYFCASSYRGPNERLFFGHGTKLSVL.

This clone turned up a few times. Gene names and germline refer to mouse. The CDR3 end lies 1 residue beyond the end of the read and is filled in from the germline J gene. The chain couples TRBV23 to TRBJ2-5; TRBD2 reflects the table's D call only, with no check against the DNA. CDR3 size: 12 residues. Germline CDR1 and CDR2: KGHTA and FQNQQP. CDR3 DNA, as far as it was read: TGCTCCAGCAGTCAGGGGTGGGGCACCCAGTAC. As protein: CSSSQGWGTQY. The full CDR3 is CSSSQGWGTQYF. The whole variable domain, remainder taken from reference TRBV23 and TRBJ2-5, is DAAVTQKPRYLIKMKGQEAEMKCIPEKGHTAVFWYQQKQSKELKFLIYFQNQQPLDQIDMVKERFSAVCPSSSLCSLGIRTCEAEDSALYLCSSSQGWGTQYFGPGTRLLVL.

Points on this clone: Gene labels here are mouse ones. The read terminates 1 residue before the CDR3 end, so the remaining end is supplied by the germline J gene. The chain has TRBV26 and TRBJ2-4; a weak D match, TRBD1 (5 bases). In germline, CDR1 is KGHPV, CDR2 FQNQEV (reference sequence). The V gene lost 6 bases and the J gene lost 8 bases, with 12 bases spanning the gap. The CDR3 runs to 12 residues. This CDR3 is CASSRREGTLYF. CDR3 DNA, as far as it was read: TGTGCCAGCAGCCGCAGGGAGGGCACCTTGTAC.

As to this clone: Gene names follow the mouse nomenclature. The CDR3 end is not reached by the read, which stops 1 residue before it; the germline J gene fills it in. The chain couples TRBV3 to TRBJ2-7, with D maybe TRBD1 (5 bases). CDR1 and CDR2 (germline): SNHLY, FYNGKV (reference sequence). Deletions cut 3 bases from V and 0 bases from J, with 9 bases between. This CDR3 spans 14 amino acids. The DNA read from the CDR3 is TGTGCCAGCAGCTTTGGACAATACTCCTATGAACAGTAC. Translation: CASSFGQYSYEQY. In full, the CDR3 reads CASSFGQYSYEQYF.

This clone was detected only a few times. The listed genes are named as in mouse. The CDR3 protein is CGASSGAQAPLF. The part of the CDR3 DNA that was read is TGTGGTGCTAGTTCAGGGGCCCAGGCTCCGCTT. This rearrangement joins TRBV20 to TRBJ1-5; weak D call: TRBD1 (6 bases). The CDR3 is cut off 1 residue early in the read; its end comes from the germline J gene. V gave up 3 bases and J gave up 6 bases, with 9 bases separating them. The germline V gene has CDR1 GFQATS and CDR2 STVNSAI. The CDR3 has 12 amino acids.

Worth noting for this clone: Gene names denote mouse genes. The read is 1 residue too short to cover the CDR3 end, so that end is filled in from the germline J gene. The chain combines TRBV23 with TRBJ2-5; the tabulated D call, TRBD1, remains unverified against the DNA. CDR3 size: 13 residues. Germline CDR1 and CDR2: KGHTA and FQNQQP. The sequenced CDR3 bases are TGCTCCAGCAGTCGGGGACATCAAGACACCCAGTAC. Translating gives CSSSRGHQDTQY. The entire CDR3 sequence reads CSSSRGHQDTQYF. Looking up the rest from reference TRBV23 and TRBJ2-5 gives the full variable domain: DAAVTQKPRYLIKMKGQEAEMKCIPEKGHTAVFWYQQKQSKELKFLIYFQNQQPLDQIDMVKERFSAVCPSSSLCSLGIRTCEAEDSALYLCSSSRGHQDTQYFGPGTRLLVL.